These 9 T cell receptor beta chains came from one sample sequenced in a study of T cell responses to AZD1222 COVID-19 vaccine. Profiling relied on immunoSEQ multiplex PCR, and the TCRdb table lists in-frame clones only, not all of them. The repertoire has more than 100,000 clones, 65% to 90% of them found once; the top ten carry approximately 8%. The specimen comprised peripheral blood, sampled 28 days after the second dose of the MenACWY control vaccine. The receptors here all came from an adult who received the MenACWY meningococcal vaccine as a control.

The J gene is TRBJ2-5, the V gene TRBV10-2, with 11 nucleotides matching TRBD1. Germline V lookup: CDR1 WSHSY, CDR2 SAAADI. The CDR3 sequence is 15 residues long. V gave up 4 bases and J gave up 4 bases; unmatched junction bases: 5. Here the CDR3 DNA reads TGCGCCAGCAGTGCCCGGACAGGGGGCCCAGAGACCCAGTACTTC. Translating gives CASSARTGGPETQYF.

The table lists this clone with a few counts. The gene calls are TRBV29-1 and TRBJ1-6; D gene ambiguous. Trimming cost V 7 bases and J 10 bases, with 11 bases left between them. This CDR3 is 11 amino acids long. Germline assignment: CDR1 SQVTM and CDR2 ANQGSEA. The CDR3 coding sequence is TGCAGCGACTCCTACAACTCACCCCTCCACTTT. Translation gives CSDSYNSPLHF.

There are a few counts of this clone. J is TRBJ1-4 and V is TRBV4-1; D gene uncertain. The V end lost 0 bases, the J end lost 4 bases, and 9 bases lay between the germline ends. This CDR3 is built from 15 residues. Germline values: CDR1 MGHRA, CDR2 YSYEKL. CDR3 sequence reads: CASSQEGGRNEKLFF. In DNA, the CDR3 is TGCGCCAGCAGCCAAGAAGGCGGGCGTAATGAAAAACTGTTTTTT.

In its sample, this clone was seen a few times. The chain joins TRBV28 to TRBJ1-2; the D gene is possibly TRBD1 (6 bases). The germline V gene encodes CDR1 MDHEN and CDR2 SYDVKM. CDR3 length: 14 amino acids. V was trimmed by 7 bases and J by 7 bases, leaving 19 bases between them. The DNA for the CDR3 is TGTGCCAGCACCCCAGGGGTTAAAGTAGGTGGCTACACCTTC. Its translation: CASTPGVKVGGYTF.

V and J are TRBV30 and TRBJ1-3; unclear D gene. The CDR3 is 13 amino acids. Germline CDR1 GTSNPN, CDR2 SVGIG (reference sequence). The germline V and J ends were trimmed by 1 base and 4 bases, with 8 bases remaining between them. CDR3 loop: CAWSGNLGNTIYF. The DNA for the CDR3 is TGTGCCTGGAGTGGTAACCTCGGAAACACCATATATTTT.

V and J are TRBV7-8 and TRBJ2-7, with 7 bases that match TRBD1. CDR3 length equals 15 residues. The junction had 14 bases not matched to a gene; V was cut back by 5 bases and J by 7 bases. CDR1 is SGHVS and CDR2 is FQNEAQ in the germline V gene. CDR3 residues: CASSKTWDSSGEQYV. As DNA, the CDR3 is TGTGCCAGCAGCAAAACCTGGGACAGCTCTGGGGAGCAGTACGTC.

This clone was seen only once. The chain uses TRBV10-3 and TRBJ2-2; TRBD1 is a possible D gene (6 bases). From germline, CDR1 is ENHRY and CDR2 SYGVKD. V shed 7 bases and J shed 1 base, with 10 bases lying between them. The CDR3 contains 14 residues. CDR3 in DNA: TGTGCCATCATGGGGGCGAGGAACACCGGGGAGCTGTTTTTT. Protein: CAIMGARNTGELFF.

The CDR3 region has the DNA TGTGCCAGTAGTATTCAGGGGGCGGGTGATAATTCACCCCTCCACTTT. It specifies CASSIQGAGDNSPLHF. The genes are TRBV19 and TRBJ1-6; the match to TRBD1 covers 8 bases. Germline V gives CDR1 LNHDA, CDR2 SQIVND (reference sequence). J was trimmed by 5 bases and V by 3 bases; bases with no gene match: 6. There are 16 residues in the CDR3.

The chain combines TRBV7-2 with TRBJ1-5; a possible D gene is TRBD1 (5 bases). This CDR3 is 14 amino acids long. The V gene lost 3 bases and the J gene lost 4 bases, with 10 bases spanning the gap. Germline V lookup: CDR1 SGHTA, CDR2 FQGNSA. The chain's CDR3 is CASSFGAKNQPQHF. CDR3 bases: TGTGCCAGCAGCTTTGGGGCGAAGAATCAGCCCCAGCATTTT.